This T cell receptor (beta chain) derives from a study of T cell changes during pregnancy in multiple sclerosis. Sequencing was performed with immunoSEQ multiplex PCR; in TCRdb, only in-frame clones are kept and a portion is missing. The table includes about 33,000 clones, approximately 90% detected once. Germline trimming cut 4 bases from V and 13 bases from J; bases unmatched to any gene: 18. Germline-derived CDR1 and CDR2 are LNHNV and YYDKDF (reference sequence). This CDR3 region has 16 residues. V and J are TRBV15 and TRBJ1-3; 8 bases are a match to TRBD1. This sample comprised CD4+ T cells from peripheral blood mononuclear cells, obtained in the third trimester of pregnancy. This receptor was taken from a female donor in good health, enrolled as a control in a pregnancy study. The CDR3 DNA sequence: TGTGCCACCAGCAAGGTTTCACGGGACAGGAGATGGCATATATATTTT. It yields the protein CATSKVSRDRRWHIYF.